These 24 T cell receptor beta chains were all obtained from the same sample, sequenced in a study of T cell responses to AZD1222 COVID-19 vaccine. Sequenced by immunoSEQ multiplex PCR; TCRdb stores in-frame clones only, minus some. The profile shows 80,000 to 100,000 clones, more than 80% of them singletons. Sequenced here: peripheral blood, sampled 28 days after the second AZD1222 dose. Every receptor here comes from an adult who received the AZD1222 COVID-19 vaccine.

V gene TRBV9 combines with J gene TRBJ2-3, with TRBD2 matching over 9 bases. With 1 base clipped from V and 4 bases from J, the junction kept 1 base outside the gene matches. CDR1 SGDLS and CDR2 YYNGEE come from the germline V gene. This CDR3 region has 14 residues. CDR3 in amino acids: CASSVRLAADTQYF. The CDR3 DNA reads as TGTGCCAGCAGCGTAAGACTAGCGGCAGATACGCAGTATTTT.

The rearrangement links TRBV7-8 to TRBJ1-1; 7 bases agree with TRBD1. Per germline, CDR1 SGHVS and CDR2 FQNEAQ. The CDR3 is 13 amino acids. V lost 5 bases and J lost 7; bases outside the gene matches: 7. For the CDR3, the DNA is TGTGCCAGCAGCCGTGGACAGGTAGATGAAGCTTTCTTT. Encoded protein: CASSRGQVDEAFF. The full variable domain, in which reference TRBV7-8 and TRBJ1-1 provide the parts outside the CDR3, is GAGVSQSPRYKVAKRGQDVALRCDPISGHVSLFWYQQALGQGPEFLTYFQNEAQLDKSGLPSDRFFAERPEGSVSTLKIQRTQQEDSAVYLCASSRGQVDEAFFGQGTRLTVV.

The gene calls are TRBV9 and TRBJ1-1, with TRBD1 as a possible D gene (5 bases). The CDR3 has 15 residues. Germline V gene lookup returns CDR1 SGDLS and CDR2 YYNGEE. V lost 0 bases and J 1 base, leaving 10 bases between the germline ends. The CDR3 loop is CASSVEGWGNTEAFF. Here the CDR3 DNA reads TGTGCCAGCAGCGTAGAGGGGTGGGGGAACACTGAAGCTTTCTTT.

J is TRBJ1-6 and V is TRBV7-9; D not resolved. CDR3 length: 11 amino acids. V lost 1 base and J lost 10, with 2 bases in between. The germline V gene encodes CDR1 SEHNR and CDR2 FQNEAQ (reference sequence). The CDR3 spells CASSLESPLHF. CDR3 in DNA: TGTGCCAGCAGCTTAGAGTCACCCCTCCACTTT.

This chain links TRBV2 with TRBJ2-5; TRBD2 matches at 11 bases. Trimming at V came to 3 bases and at J to 2 bases, leaving 2 bases not matched to a gene. The CDR3 extends over 15 amino acids. Germline V lookup: CDR1 SNHLY, CDR2 FYNNEI. The CDR3 region has the DNA TGTGCCAGCAGTGAGGGACTAGCGGTTCAAGAGACCCAGTACTTC. Translated: CASSEGLAVQETQYF.

This chain uses TRBV6-6 with TRBJ1-5; 9 nucleotides agree with TRBD1. Germline CDR1 is MNHNY and CDR2 is SVGAGI (reference sequence). Trimming removed 0 bases from V and 0 bases from J; junction bases left unmatched: 0. The CDR3 runs to 16 residues. In nucleotides, the CDR3 is TGTGCCAGCAGTTACTCGACAGGGGGTAGCAATCAGCCCCAGCATTTT. Protein: CASSYSTGGSNQPQHF.

The CDR3 DNA reads TGTGCCAGCAGTGAAAGCCAGTCCCTTAAAGCTTTCTTT. Amino acid sequence: CASSESQSLKAFF. This chain links TRBV6-1 with TRBJ1-1; no firm D call. Trimming pared 2 bases from V and 9 bases from J, leaving 13 bases between. Per the germline V gene, CDR1 is MNHNS and CDR2 is SASEGT. CDR3 length equals 13 residues.

V and J are TRBV2 and TRBJ2-5, with 7 bases lining up with TRBD2. The CDR3 runs to 13 residues. The junction had 6 bases not matched to a gene; V was cut back by 6 bases and J by 5 bases. CDR1 and CDR2 (germline): SNHLY, FYNNEI. The CDR3 DNA is TGTGCCAGCAGAAGCGGGACCGGGGAGACCCAGTACTTC. It is translated as CASRSGTGETQYF.

The chain employs TRBV7-9 and TRBJ2-5; D call uncertain. The CDR3 consists of 14 residues. V was shortened by 9 bases and J by 3 bases, with 17 bases between the two germline ends. Germline V gene data show CDR1 as SEHNR and CDR2 as FQNEAQ (reference sequence). This CDR3 is CARSPQWPEETQYF. The CDR3 DNA is TGTGCCAGATCCCCCCAGTGGCCCGAAGAGACCCAGTACTTC.

In this sample, this clone turned up once. The J gene is TRBJ2-3, the V gene TRBV11-2, with TRBD1 matching 9 bases. The CDR3 runs 15 residues. V lost 6 bases to trimming and J lost 3 bases; unmatched junction nucleotides: 7. Germline V CDR1 and CDR2: SGHAT, FQNNGV. CDR3 in amino acids: CASSNATGGTDTQYF. The DNA for the CDR3 is TGTGCCAGCAGTAACGCGACAGGGGGGACAGATACGCAGTATTTT.

V and J are TRBV7-6 and TRBJ2-7; D gene ambiguous. The V gene lost 3 bases and the J gene lost 3 bases, with 12 bases spanning the gap. CDR3 length: 14 amino acids. Germline V gene lookup returns CDR1 SGHVS and CDR2 FNYEAQ. The CDR3 loop reads CASSFGQTHYEQYF. CDR3 DNA sequence: TGTGCCAGCAGCTTCGGGCAGACCCACTACGAGCAGTACTTC.

This chain uses TRBV18 with TRBJ2-1; 9 bases are a match to TRBD2. Germline-derived CDR1 and CDR2 are KGHSH and LQKENI. CDR3 length: 17 amino acids. V lost 0 bases and J lost 7; bases outside the gene matches: 10. The CDR3 sequence: CASSPPMSGGLRNEQFF. The CDR3 DNA reads as TGTGCCAGCTCACCACCGATGAGCGGGGGGCTCCGGAATGAGCAGTTCTTC.

This clone has a single count. This chain connects TRBV14 to TRBJ2-1, with D tentatively TRBD2 (7 bases). Germline-derived CDR1 and CDR2 are SGHDN and FVKESK. Trimming stripped 5 bases from V and 4 bases from J, with 18 bases between. The CDR3 contains 16 residues. The CDR3: CASSVWGGSNYNEQFF. In DNA, the CDR3 is TGTGCCAGCAGCGTATGGGGGGGCAGTAATTACAATGAGCAGTTCTTC.

The V gene is TRBV23-1, the J gene TRBJ2-7; D call uncertain. TRBV23-1 is labeled an ORF, and its function is uncertain. With 0 bases removed from V and 3 bases from J, the gap between germline ends came to 15 bases. The CDR3 is made up of 16 amino acids. The CDR3 loop reads CASSQSPGRTDYEQYF. The CDR3 DNA reads as TGCGCCAGCAGTCAATCCCCAGGACGGACCGACTACGAGCAGTACTTC.

V is TRBV6-5 and J is TRBJ1-1; D is perhaps TRBD1 (5 bases). The V gene lost 3 bases and the J gene lost 6 bases, with 17 bases spanning the gap. This CDR3 comprises 15 residues. The germline gives CDR1 MNHEY, CDR2 SVGAGI. The CDR3 sequence: CASSYRTNRGPEAFF. CDR3 nucleotide sequence: TGTGCCAGCAGTTATAGGACAAACCGAGGCCCTGAAGCTTTCTTT.

The chain has TRBV7-2 and TRBJ2-1; the D gene is possibly TRBD2 (6 bases). The CDR3 has 14 amino acids. V dropped 5 bases and J dropped 12 bases, with 20 bases sitting between them. Per germline, CDR1 SGHTA and CDR2 FQGNSA. This CDR3 reads CASSQPTEGLGQFF. The CDR3 DNA is TGTGCCAGCAGCCAACCCACAGAGGGACTCGGGCAGTTCTTC.

A single count supports this clone. The gene calls are TRBV5-5 and TRBJ2-6; a possible D gene is TRBD1 (5 bases). The CDR3 runs 15 residues. Trimming removed 2 bases from V and 0 bases from J, with 6 bases in between. CDR1 and CDR2 (germline): SGHKS, YYEKEE (reference sequence). The CDR3 here is CASSLGDSGANVLTF. The CDR3 region has the DNA TGTGCCAGCAGCTTAGGGGACTCTGGGGCCAACGTCCTGACTTTC.

The chain links TRBV4-1 to TRBJ1-4; unclear D gene. Germline V gene data show CDR1 as MGHRA and CDR2 as YSYEKL. The CDR3 is made up of 14 amino acids. Trimming pared 1 base from V and 3 bases from J, leaving 6 bases between. The CDR3 protein is CASSQVLSNEKLFF. The CDR3 DNA reads as TGCGCCAGCAGCCAAGTTCTCTCTAATGAAAAACTGTTTTTT.

This chain connects TRBV7-8 to TRBJ1-1; D not certain. This CDR3 region has 12 residues. With 3 bases removed from V and 5 bases from J, the gap between germline ends came to 7 bases. The germline gives CDR1 SGHVS, CDR2 FQNEAQ. The CDR3 region is CASSFSETEAFF. CDR3 sequence (DNA): TGTGCCAGCAGCTTTTCCGAAACTGAAGCTTTCTTT.

The chain joins TRBV15 to TRBJ2-1; TRBD2 might be the D (6 bases). This CDR3 spans 13 amino acids. With 5 bases removed from V and 10 bases from J, the gap between germline ends came to 15 bases. Germline V gene sequence: CDR1 LNHNV, CDR2 YYDKDF (reference sequence). The CDR3 region is CATSHRLELEQFF. In DNA, the CDR3 is TGTGCCACCAGCCACAGACTAGAGTTGGAGCAGTTCTTC.

The chain has TRBV15 and TRBJ2-3; D is unresolved. The CDR3 sequence is 16 residues long. The germline V gene has CDR1 LNHNV and CDR2 YYDKDF (reference sequence). V lost 0 bases and J lost 5, with 15 bases in between. Here the CDR3 reads CATSRDARATRDTQYF. The CDR3 region has the DNA TGTGCCACCAGCAGAGACGCCCGGGCTACCAGAGATACGCAGTATTTT.

V and J are TRBV5-4 and TRBJ2-1, with TRBD2 identical over 10 bases. The CDR3 sequence is 17 residues long. Germline V CDR1 and CDR2: SGHNT, YYREEE (reference sequence). V dropped 4 bases and J dropped 6; count of bases not matched to a gene: 13. The CDR3 DNA reads as TGTGCCAGCAGCAGAGAAGCAGCGGGAGGGCCGACCAATGAGCAGTTCTTC. Translating it yields CASSREAAGGPTNEQFF.

The CDR3 spells CASSRASGGYQPQHF. CDR3 sequence (DNA): TGTGCCAGCAGTCGCGCCTCCGGGGGGTATCAGCCCCAGCATTTT. V gene TRBV6-2 or TRBV6-3 combines with J gene TRBJ1-5, with D possibly matching TRBD1 (5 bases). Germline loops: CDR1 MNHEY, CDR2 SVGEGT. Trimming took 5 bases from V and 5 from J, leaving 16 bases between them. The CDR3 consists of 15 residues.

The J gene is TRBJ2-3, the V gene TRBV18; D is unclear. The CDR3 consists of 13 residues. Germline values: CDR1 KGHSH, CDR2 LQKENI. V lost 5 bases to trimming and J lost 2 bases, with 8 bases between them. CDR3 in amino acids: CASSFSTTDTQYF. The CDR3 DNA is TGTGCCAGCTCATTTAGTACCACAGATACGCAGTATTTT.